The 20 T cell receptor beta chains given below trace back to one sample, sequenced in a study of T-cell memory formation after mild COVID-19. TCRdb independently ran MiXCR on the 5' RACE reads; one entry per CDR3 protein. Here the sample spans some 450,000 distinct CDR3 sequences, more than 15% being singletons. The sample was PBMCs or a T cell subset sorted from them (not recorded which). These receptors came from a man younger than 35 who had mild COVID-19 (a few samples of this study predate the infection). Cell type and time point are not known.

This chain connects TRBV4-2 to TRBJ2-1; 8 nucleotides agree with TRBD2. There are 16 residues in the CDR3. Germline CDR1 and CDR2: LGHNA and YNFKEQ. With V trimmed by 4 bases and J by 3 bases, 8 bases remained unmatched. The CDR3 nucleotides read TGTGCCAGCAGCCCCTGGACTAGCCCGGACTACAATGAGCAGTTCTTC. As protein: CASSPWTSPDYNEQFF.

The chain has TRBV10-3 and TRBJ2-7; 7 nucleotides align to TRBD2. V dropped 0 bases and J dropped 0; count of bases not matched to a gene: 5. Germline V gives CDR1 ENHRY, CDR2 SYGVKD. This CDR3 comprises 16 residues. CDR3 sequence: CAISESISGSSYEQYF. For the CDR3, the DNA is TGTGCCATCAGTGAGTCGATTAGCGGGTCCTCCTACGAGCAGTACTTC.

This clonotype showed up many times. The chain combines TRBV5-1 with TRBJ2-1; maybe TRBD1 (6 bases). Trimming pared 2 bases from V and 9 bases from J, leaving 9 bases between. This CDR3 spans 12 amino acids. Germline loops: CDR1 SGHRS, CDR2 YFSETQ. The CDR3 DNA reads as TGCGCCAGCAGCTTCAGGGGCTCTGAGCAGTTCTTC. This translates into CASSFRGSEQFF.

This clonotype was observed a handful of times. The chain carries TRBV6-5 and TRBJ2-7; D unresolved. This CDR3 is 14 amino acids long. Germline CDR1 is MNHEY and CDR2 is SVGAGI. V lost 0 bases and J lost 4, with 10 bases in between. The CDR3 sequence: CASSYSWPKYEQYF. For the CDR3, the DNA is TGTGCCAGCAGTTACTCCTGGCCTAAATACGAGCAGTACTTC.

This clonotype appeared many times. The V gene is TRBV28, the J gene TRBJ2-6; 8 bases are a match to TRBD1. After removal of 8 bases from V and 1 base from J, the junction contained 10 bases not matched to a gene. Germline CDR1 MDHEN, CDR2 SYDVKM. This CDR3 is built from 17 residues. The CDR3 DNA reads TGTGCCAGCCTCCCGGCCAGGGGGCGTTCTGGGGCCAACGTCCTGACTTTC. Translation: CASLPARGRSGANVLTF.

CDR3 sequence (DNA): TGCGCCAGCAGCTCATCGACAGCGACTGAAGCTTTCTTT. Translating it yields CASSSSTATEAFF. The chain combines TRBV5-1 with TRBJ1-1, with D possibly being TRBD1 (5 bases). The CDR3 covers 13 residues. Germline loops: CDR1 SGHRS, CDR2 YFSETQ. V was pared by 3 bases and J by 5 bases, with 11 bases between.

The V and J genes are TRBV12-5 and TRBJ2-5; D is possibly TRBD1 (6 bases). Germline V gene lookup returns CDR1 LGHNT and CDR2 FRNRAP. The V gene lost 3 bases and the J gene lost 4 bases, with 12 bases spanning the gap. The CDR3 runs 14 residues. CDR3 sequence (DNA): TGTGCTAGTGGTTTTCACAGGGAAGGAGAGACCCAGTACTTC. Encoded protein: CASGFHREGETQYF.

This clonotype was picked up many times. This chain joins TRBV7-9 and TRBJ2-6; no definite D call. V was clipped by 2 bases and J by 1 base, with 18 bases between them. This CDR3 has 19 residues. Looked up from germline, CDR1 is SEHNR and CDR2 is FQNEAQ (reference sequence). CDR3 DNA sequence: TGTGCCAGCAGCTTACTAGGGCGAAGCGCTTTGTCTGGGGCCAACGTCCTGACTTTC. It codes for CASSLLGRSALSGANVLTF.

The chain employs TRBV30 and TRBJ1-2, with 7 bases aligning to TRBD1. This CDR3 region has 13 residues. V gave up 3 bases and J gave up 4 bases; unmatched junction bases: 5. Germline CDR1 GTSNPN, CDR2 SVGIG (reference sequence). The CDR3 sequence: CAWRYPGGYGYTF. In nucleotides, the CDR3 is TGTGCCTGGAGGTATCCAGGGGGCTATGGCTACACCTTC.

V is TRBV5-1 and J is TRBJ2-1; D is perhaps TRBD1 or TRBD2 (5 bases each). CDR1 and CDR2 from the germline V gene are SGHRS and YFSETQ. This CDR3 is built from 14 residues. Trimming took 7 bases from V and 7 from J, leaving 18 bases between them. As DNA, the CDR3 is TGCGCCAGCTCGCCGGGGCGGTTGGAGAATGAGCAGTTCTTC. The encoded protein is CASSPGRLENEQFF.

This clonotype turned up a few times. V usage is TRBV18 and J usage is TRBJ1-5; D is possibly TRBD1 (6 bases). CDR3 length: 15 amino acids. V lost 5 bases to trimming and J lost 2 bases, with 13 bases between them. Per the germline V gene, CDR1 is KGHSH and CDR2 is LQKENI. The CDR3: CASSEQGYGNQPQHF. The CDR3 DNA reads TGTGCCAGCTCAGAACAGGGTTATGGCAATCAGCCCCAGCATTTT.

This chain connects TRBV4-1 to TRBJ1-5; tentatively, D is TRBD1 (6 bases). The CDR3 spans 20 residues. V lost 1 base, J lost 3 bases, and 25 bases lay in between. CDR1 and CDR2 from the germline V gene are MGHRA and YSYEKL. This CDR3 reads CASSQARRGGGQGINQPQHF. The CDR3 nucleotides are TGCGCCAGCAGCCAAGCCCGGAGGGGGGGAGGGCAGGGCATCAATCAGCCCCAGCATTTT.

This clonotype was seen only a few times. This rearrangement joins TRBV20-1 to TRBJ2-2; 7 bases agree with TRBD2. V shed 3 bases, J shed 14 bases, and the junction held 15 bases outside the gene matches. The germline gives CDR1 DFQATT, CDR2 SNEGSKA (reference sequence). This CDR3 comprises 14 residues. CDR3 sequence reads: CSARLPSAGPLLFF. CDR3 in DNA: TGCAGTGCTAGGCTGCCCTCAGCGGGGCCGCTTCTGTTTTTT.

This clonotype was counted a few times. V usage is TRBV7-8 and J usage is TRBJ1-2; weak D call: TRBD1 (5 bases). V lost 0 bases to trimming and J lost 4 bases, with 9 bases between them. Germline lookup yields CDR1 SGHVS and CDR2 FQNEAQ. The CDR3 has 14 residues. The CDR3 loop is CASSLAGAGYGYTF. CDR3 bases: TGTGCCAGCAGCTTAGCAGGGGCGGGCTATGGCTACACCTTC.

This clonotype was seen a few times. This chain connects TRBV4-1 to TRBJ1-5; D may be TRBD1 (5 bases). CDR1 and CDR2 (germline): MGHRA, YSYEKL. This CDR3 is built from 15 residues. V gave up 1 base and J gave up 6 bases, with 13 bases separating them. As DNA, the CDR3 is TGCGCCAGCAGCCAAGGGCCGGGGGTGTGTCAGCCCCAGCATTTT. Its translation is CASSQGPGVCQPQHF.

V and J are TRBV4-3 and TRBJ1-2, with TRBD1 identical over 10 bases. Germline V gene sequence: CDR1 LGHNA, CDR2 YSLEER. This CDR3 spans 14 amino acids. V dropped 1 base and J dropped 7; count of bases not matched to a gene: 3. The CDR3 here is CASSQGGQGFGYTF. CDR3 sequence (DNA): TGCGCCAGCAGCCAAGGGGGACAGGGGTTTGGCTACACCTTC.

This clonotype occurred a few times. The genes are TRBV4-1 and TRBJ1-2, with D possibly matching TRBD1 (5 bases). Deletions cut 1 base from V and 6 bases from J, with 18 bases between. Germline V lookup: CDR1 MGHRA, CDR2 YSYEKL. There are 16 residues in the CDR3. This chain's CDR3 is CASSQAPTRGGDGYTF. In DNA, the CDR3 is TGCGCCAGCAGCCAAGCCCCGACCCGGGGGGGGGATGGCTACACCTTC.

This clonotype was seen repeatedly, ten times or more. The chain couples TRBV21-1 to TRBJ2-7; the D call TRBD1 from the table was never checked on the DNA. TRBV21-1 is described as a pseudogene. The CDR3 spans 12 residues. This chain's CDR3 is CASSKTGNEQYV. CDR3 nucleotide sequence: TGTGCCAGCAGCAAGACAGGGAACGAGCAGTACGTC.

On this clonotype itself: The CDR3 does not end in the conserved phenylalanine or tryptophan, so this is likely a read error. CDR3 coding DNA: TGTGCCAGCAGCTTAGGGCGACGGGGGAGAAATAATGAAAAACTGTTTCTT. It codes for CASSLGRRGRNNEKLFL. The V gene is TRBV11-2, the J gene TRBJ1-4; a weak D match, TRBD1 (5 bases). Trimming cost V 1 base and J 4 bases, with 16 bases left between them. Germline V gene data show CDR1 as SGHAT and CDR2 as FQNNGV. The CDR3 is 17 residues long.

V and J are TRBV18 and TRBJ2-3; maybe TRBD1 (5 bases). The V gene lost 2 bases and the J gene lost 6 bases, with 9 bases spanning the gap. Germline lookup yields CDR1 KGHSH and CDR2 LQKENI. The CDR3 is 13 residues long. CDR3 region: CASSPRAGDTQYF. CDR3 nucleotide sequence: TGTGCCAGCTCACCAAGAGCAGGGGATACGCAGTATTTT.